The 22 T cell receptor beta chains listed next were all sequenced from one sample in a study of blood T cell repertoires in COVID-19. Generated by immunoSEQ multiplex PCR, the TCRdb table keeps only in-frame clones and is missing some. Of some 670,000 clones listed, about 87% are singletons. The sequencing input was peripheral blood. All receptors derive from a woman in her late teens or twenties with acute or convalescent COVID-19.

The chain links TRBV13 to TRBJ1-1, with 7 bases that match TRBD1. The trim removed 2 bases at V and 0 bases at J, leaving 6 bases unmatched. The CDR3 totals 16 residues. The germline CDR1 and CDR2 sequences are PRHDT and FYEKMQ (reference sequence). As DNA, the CDR3 is TGTGCCAGCAGCTTAAACCTGGGACAGCTGAACACTGAAGCTTTCTTT. Its protein product is CASSLNLGQLNTEAFF.

The chain recombines TRBV29-1 with TRBJ2-2; no firm D call. The V gene lost 5 bases and the J gene lost 6 bases, with 10 bases spanning the gap. CDR3 length equals 12 residues. Germline lookup yields CDR1 SQVTM and CDR2 ANQGSEA. This chain's CDR3 is CSVSRYSGELFF. CDR3 bases: TGCAGCGTTTCCCGATACTCCGGGGAGCTGTTTTTT.

The rearrangement links TRBV12-3 or TRBV12-4 to TRBJ1-2, with 7 bases that match TRBD1. Trimming took 8 bases from V and 8 from J; bases not matched to a gene: 8. The CDR3 has 12 residues. The CDR3 nucleotides are TGTGCCAGCTCCGACAGGGTCGGCGGCTACACCTTC. Translating it yields CASSDRVGGYTF.

This chain links TRBV7-2 with TRBJ2-2; perhaps TRBD2 as D (6 bases). Looked up from germline, CDR1 is SGHTA and CDR2 is FQGNSA. The V gene lost 6 bases and the J gene lost 6 bases, with 8 bases spanning the gap. The CDR3 spans 12 residues. In DNA, the CDR3 is TGTGCCAGCAGTACTAGCTCCGGGGAGCTGTTTTTT. It encodes CASSTSSGELFF.

The CDR3 sequence: CASSPRQVSGMETQYF. CDR3 DNA: TGTGCCAGCAGCCCCCGACAGGTCTCAGGGATGGAGACCCAGTACTTC. The chain combines TRBV7-6 with TRBJ2-5, with D possibly being TRBD1 (6 bases). The CDR3 runs to 16 residues. Trimming removed 5 bases at V and 5 bases at J, with 21 bases between. Germline values: CDR1 SGHVS, CDR2 FNYEAQ.

The rearrangement uses TRBV25-1 and TRBJ2-7; possible D gene TRBD2, 6 bases. The CDR3 runs to 13 residues. Trimming took 2 bases from V and 1 from J, leaving 6 bases between them. The germline V gene has CDR1 MGHDK and CDR2 SYGVNS. Here the CDR3 DNA reads TGTGCCAGCAGTGAAGGGGGGTCCTACGAGCAGTACTTC. Its translation: CASSEGGSYEQYF.

The gene calls are TRBV7-2 and TRBJ1-3; tentatively, D is TRBD1 (5 bases). Germline-derived CDR1 and CDR2 are SGHTA and FQGNSA. V lost 6 bases to trimming and J lost 2 bases, with 11 bases between them. The CDR3 extends over 14 amino acids. The CDR3 nucleotides are TGTGCCAGCAGTCAGGGTTCTACTGGAAACACCATATATTTT. Its protein product is CASSQGSTGNTIYF.

The rearrangement links TRBV29-1 to TRBJ2-7, with D maybe TRBD1 (5 bases). The CDR3 is 14 residues long. Between the trimmed V and J ends, which lost 4 bases and 5 bases, there was a span of 18 bases. From germline, CDR1 is SQVTM and CDR2 ANQGSEA. The CDR3 DNA follows: TGCAGCGTTGTCGGGCGGACATTTGGGGACGAGCAGTACTTC. Translating gives CSVVGRTFGDEQYF.

This clone is a singleton in its sample. J is TRBJ2-2 and V is TRBV24-1, with a possible D match to TRBD2 (5 bases). The CDR3 totals 14 residues. Germline V gene lookup returns CDR1 KGHDR and CDR2 SFDVKD. Trimming cost V 0 bases and J 7 bases, with 8 bases left between them. CDR3 bases: TGTGCCACCAGTGATTTGGCCGGGGACGGGGAGCTGTTTTTT. Its protein product is CATSDLAGDGELFF.

The chain recombines TRBV12-3 or TRBV12-4 with TRBJ2-5; D is perhaps TRBD2 (6 bases). The CDR3 has 12 amino acids. V lost 10 bases and J lost 4, with 13 bases in between. The CDR3 spells CAIRSGGETQYF. The CDR3 nucleotides are TGTGCCATCAGATCCGGGGGAGAGACCCAGTACTTC.

This sequence joins TRBV27 and TRBJ2-7; D is possibly TRBD1 (6 bases). Per germline, CDR1 MNHEY and CDR2 SMNVEV (reference sequence). The CDR3 spans 13 residues. The V and J ends lost 4 bases and 4 bases respectively, with 11 bases between them. The CDR3: CASSWGPGYEQYF. The CDR3 region has the DNA TGTGCCAGCAGTTGGGGGCCAGGGTACGAGCAGTACTTC.

The chain has TRBV3-1 (or the pseudogene TRBV3-2) and TRBJ2-5, with TRBD2 identical over 9 bases. The CDR3 loop spans 15 amino acids. J was trimmed by 4 bases and V by 4 bases; bases with no gene match: 7. CDR1 and CDR2 (germline): LGHDT, YNNKEL (reference sequence). DNA of the CDR3: TGTGCCAGCAGCCCGCCGGGACTAGCAGGAGAGACCCAGTACTTC. It translates to CASSPPGLAGETQYF.

The rearrangement joins TRBV5-1 to TRBJ2-4; 15 bases are shared with TRBD2. J gave up 11 bases and V 6 bases, and 3 bases lay outside the gene matches. The CDR3 consists of 13 residues. Per the germline V gene, CDR1 is SGHRS and CDR2 is YFSETQ. CDR3 bases: TGCGCCAGCACCGGGACTAGCGGGGGGTTTCAGTACTTC. Its translation: CASTGTSGGFQYF.

The rearrangement links TRBV4-2 to TRBJ1-3; D might be TRBD1 (5 bases). V was cut by 5 bases and J by 0 bases, with 11 bases left in between. The CDR3 has 15 amino acids. Germline V gene lookup returns CDR1 LGHNA and CDR2 YNFKEQ. DNA of the CDR3: TGTGCCAGCAGCGGGGCCACTCGCTCTGGAAACACCATATATTTT. Protein sequence: CASSGATRSGNTIYF.

Worth noting for this clone: The sample has other DNA sequences that encode this CDR3 too. V and J are TRBV7-9 and TRBJ1-4; 7 nucleotides align to TRBD1. The CDR3 loop spans 14 amino acids. The germline V gene has CDR1 SEHNR and CDR2 FQNEAQ (reference sequence). The V and J ends lost 6 bases and 5 bases, in that order; junction bases with no gene match: 6. The CDR3 sequence: CASSSGQTNEKLFF. The CDR3 DNA reads as TGTGCCAGCAGTTCGGGACAGACGAATGAAAAACTGTTTTTT.

As DNA, the CDR3 is TGTGCCAGTAGTTTCACTAGCGGTAGGGACGAGCAGTACTTC. Protein product: CASSFTSGRDEQYF. The chain combines TRBV19 with TRBJ2-7; 8 bases are a match to TRBD2. The V gene end was trimmed by 5 bases and the J gene end by 5 bases; junction bases not matched to a gene: 8. CDR1 and CDR2 (germline): LNHDA, SQIVND (reference sequence). The CDR3 is 14 amino acids.

This clone was recorded once. The chain has TRBV24-1 and TRBJ1-2; D unclear. The germline V and J ends were trimmed by 6 bases and 0 bases, with 4 bases remaining between them. Germline V gene sequence: CDR1 KGHDR, CDR2 SFDVKD. The CDR3 totals 12 residues. The CDR3: CATSHPNYGYTF. CDR3 DNA sequence: TGTGCCACCAGTCATCCTAACTATGGCTACACCTTC.

V and J are TRBV10-3 and TRBJ2-1, with 10 bases fitting TRBD2. V dropped 10 bases and J dropped 9; count of bases not matched to a gene: 15. The V gene's germline CDR1 is ENHRY and CDR2 SYGVKD. The CDR3 covers 15 residues. The CDR3 protein is CATKGESGGVGEQFF. The CDR3 DNA is TGTGCCACAAAAGGGGAAAGCGGGGGGGTAGGTGAGCAGTTCTTC.

The chain joins TRBV9 to TRBJ2-1, with D uncertain. This CDR3 region has 13 residues. The V gene's germline CDR1 is SGDLS and CDR2 YYNGEE. Trimming removed 1 base from V and 5 bases from J, with 7 bases in between. The CDR3 sequence: CASSVQSHNEQFF. The CDR3 DNA is TGTGCCAGCAGCGTACAATCCCACAATGAGCAGTTCTTC.

This sequence joins TRBV7-8 and TRBJ2-3; tentatively, D is TRBD1 (5 bases). The CDR3 length is 14 residues. V lost 5 bases and J 2 bases, leaving 11 bases between the germline ends. Germline V CDR1 and CDR2: SGHVS, FQNEAQ. The CDR3 reads CASSLGQPTDTQYF. CDR3 DNA: TGTGCCAGCAGCCTAGGACAACCCACAGATACGCAGTATTTT.

V is TRBV27 and J is TRBJ1-5; D unresolved. The CDR3 totals 14 residues. V was pared by 2 bases and J by 3 bases, with 8 bases between. The germline V gene has CDR1 MNHEY and CDR2 SMNVEV (reference sequence). The CDR3 coding sequence is TGTGCCAGCAGTTTACCTGGGCACAATCAGCCCCAGCATTTT. Its translation: CASSLPGHNQPQHF.

This chain connects TRBV28 to TRBJ1-2; 8 bases line up with TRBD1. CDR3 length: 14 amino acids. Germline lookup yields CDR1 MDHEN and CDR2 SYDVKM. Germline trimming cut 7 bases from V and 4 bases from J; bases unmatched to any gene: 8. The CDR3 here is CASIRDRGGYGYTF. CDR3 nucleotide sequence: TGTGCCAGCATCCGCGACAGGGGCGGCTATGGCTACACCTTC.